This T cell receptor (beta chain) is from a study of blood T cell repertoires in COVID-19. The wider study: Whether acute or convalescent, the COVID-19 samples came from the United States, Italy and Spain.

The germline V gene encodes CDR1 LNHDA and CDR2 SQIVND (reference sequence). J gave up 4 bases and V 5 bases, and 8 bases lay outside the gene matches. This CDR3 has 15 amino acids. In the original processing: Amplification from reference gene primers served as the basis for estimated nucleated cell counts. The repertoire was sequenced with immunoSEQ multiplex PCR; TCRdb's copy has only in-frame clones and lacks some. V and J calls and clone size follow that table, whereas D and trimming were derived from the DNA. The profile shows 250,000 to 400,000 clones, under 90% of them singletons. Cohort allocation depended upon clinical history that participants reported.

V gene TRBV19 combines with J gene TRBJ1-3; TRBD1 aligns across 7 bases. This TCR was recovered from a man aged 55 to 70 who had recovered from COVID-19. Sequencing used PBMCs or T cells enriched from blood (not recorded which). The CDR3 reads CASSPTRTGGNTIYF. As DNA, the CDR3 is TGTGCCAGTAGTCCTACTCGGACAGGCGGAAACACCATATATTTT.